Shown below are 6 T cell receptor beta chains from a single sample sequenced in a study of beta chain features in type 1 diabetes. Reverse transcribing all isolated RNA meant expressed TCRB transcripts were sequenced. TCRdb keeps only in-frame clones here, not all; method: immunoSEQ multiplex PCR. The profile shows more than 300,000 clones, 9.6% of them singletons. General study findings and limits: Among patients with Type 1 diabetes, TCRB CDR3s were moderately but significantly shorter in every one of the four CD4+ subsets.

Their antigens are not known. Material for sequencing was central memory CD4+ T cells from blood. These receptors came from a man aged 25-45 years with type 1 diabetes.

This clone has ten or more counts. The V call is TRBV28, the J call TRBJ2-7; 9 bases match TRBD2. The ends lost 6 bases at V and 6 bases at J; junction bases unmatched: 9. The CDR3 length is 14 residues. CDR1 and CDR2 from the germline V gene are MDHEN and SYDVKM. The CDR3 DNA reads TGTGCCAGCAGGCAAGGCGGGAGGGCCGGCGAGCAGTACTTC. Its protein is CASRQGGRAGEQYF.

This clone was recorded at least ten times. The V and J genes are TRBV11-1 and TRBJ2-2; D remains ambiguous. The germline gives CDR1 SGHAT, CDR2 FQDESV (reference sequence). The CDR3 consists of 13 residues. V dropped 2 bases and J dropped 10 bases, with 11 bases sitting between them. The CDR3 DNA sequence: TGTGCCAGCAGCTTAAGCCCTAGAGAGGAGCTGTTTTTT. This sequence encodes CASSLSPREELFF.

This clone has a handful of counts. V is TRBV2 and J is TRBJ2-3, with D tentatively TRBD2 (5 bases). The V and J ends lost 4 bases and 5 bases respectively, with 13 bases between them. CDR1 is SNHLY, CDR2 FYNNEI, per germline. The CDR3 runs to 14 residues. CDR3 protein: CASSVLVRVDTQYF. In DNA form, the CDR3 reads TGTGCCAGCAGTGTCCTAGTGAGGGTAGATACGCAGTATTTT.

There are a few counts of this clone. The chain recombines TRBV7-6 with TRBJ2-3, with D possibly called TRBD1 or TRBD2 (6 bases each). Trimming took off 2 bases at V and 0 bases at J, with 12 bases between the two ends. The CDR3 spans 16 residues. Germline values: CDR1 SGHVS, CDR2 FNYEAQ. DNA for the CDR3: TGTGCCAGCAGCTTACGTACAGGGACTAGCACAGATACGCAGTATTTT. It encodes CASSLRTGTSTDTQYF.

The genes are TRBV6-6 and TRBJ1-5; TRBD1 aligns across 12 bases. The CDR3 has 15 residues. V shed 5 bases, J shed 5 bases, and the junction held 4 bases outside the gene matches. Per germline, CDR1 MNHNY and CDR2 SVGAGI (reference sequence). As DNA, the CDR3 is TGTGCCAGCAGTGGGGGACAGGGGGCCGATCAGCCCCAGCATTTT. This encodes CASSGGQGADQPQHF.

The CDR3 DNA reads TGTGCCAGCAGTATCATCCGGGACAGACGACAAGAGACCCAGTACTTC. Protein sequence: CASSIIRDRRQETQYF. The rearrangement links TRBV28 to TRBJ2-5, with 7 nucleotides matching TRBD1. This CDR3 is 16 amino acids long. V gave up 5 bases and J gave up 2 bases; unmatched junction bases: 11. CDR1 and CDR2 (germline): MDHEN, SYDVKM.